The rows below give T cell receptor beta chains drawn from one sample of a study of regulatory T cells in long-lasting Graves disease. TCRdb ran MiXCR on the multiplex PCR reads and lists one entry per CDR3 protein. The sample lists a few hundred thousand distinct CDR3 sequences; around 21% were seen once. Material: peripheral blood mononuclear cells (PBMCs), obtained at new diagnosis, from a patient treated with antithyroid drugs. These receptor sequences come from a female donor with Graves disease. Both conserved end residues are part of each CDR3. A D gene is named only where the DNA matches it firmly. Clone size is shown for a subset of rows, as once, few, many or a class of expanded clone.

D | J | size | V | length | CDR3 | DNA
TRBD2 | TRBJ2-1 | many | TRBV7-2 | 14 | CASSPAGGGNEQFF | TGTGCCAGCAGCCCAGCGGGGGGCGGCAATGAGCAGTTCTTC
- | TRBJ1-5 | many | TRBV12-3/TRBV12-4 | 16 | CASSRHAGIINQPQHF | TGTGCCAGCAGCAGGCATGCCGGAATAATCAATCAGCCCCAGCATTTT
TRBD1 | TRBJ1-2 | many | TRBV7-8 | 13 | CASRGQGAYGYTF | TGTGCCAGCAGGGGACAGGGGGCCTATGGCTACACCTTC
- | TRBJ2-2 | - | TRBV10-3 | 16 | CAINLKGTDNTGELFF | TGTGCCATCAATTTAAAAGGGACTGACAACACCGGGGAGCTGTTTTTT
TRBD1 | TRBJ1-2 | few | TRBV4-1 | 14 | CASSRGQGLGGYTF | TGCGCCAGCAGCCGCGGACAGGGCTTGGGTGGCTACACCTTC
TRBD2 | TRBJ2-1 | many | TRBV20-1 | 15 | CSARDSSSGGYEQFF | TGCAGTGCTAGAGATTCGTCTAGCGGGGGTTATGAGCAGTTCTTC
- | TRBJ2-7 | many | TRBV6-1 | 13 | CATDPRDTYEQYF | TGTGCCACCGACCCCCGGGACACCTACGAGCAGTACTTC
- | TRBJ1-3 | - | TRBV6-9 | 15 | CASSYAGASGNTIYF | TGTGCCAGCAGTTACGCAGGGGCCTCTGGAAACACCATATATTTT
- | TRBJ1-6 | - | TRBV7-2 | 12 | CASSLVQGTLHF | TGTGCCAGCAGCTTAGTCCAGGGCACCCTCCACTTT
- | TRBJ1-4 | many | TRBV7-2 | 13 | CASRLATNEKLFF | TGTGCCAGCAGGTTGGCAACTAATGAAAAACTGTTTTTT
- | TRBJ2-7 | many | TRBV27 | 12 | CASSFFRGEQYF | TGTGCCAGCAGTTTCTTCCGGGGCGAGCAGTACTTC
TRBD1 | TRBJ2-3 | - | TRBV5-6 | 15 | CASSLTGQLTDTQYF | TGTGCCAGCAGCTTGACGGGACAGCTCACAGATACGCAGTATTTT
- | TRBJ2-1 | many | TRBV2 | 15 | CASSAGQGLYNEQFF | TGTGCCAGCAGTGCGGGACAAGGCCTCTACAATGAGCAGTTCTTC
TRBD1 | TRBJ2-5 | many | TRBV2 | 12 | CASKESGDREYF | TGTGCCAGCAAGGAGAGTGGGGACAGGGAGTACTTC
- | TRBJ1-2 | few | TRBV7-9 | 15 | CASSPVTGFNYGYTF | TGTGCCAGCAGCCCCGTTACGGGCTTCAACTATGGCTACACCTTC
- | TRBJ1-4 | - | TRBV12-3/TRBV12-4 | 13 | CASMFGGVEKRFF | TGTGCCAGCATGTTTGGGGGCGTCGAAAAACGGTTTTTT
- | TRBJ2-7 | few | TRBV7-9 | 12 | CASSRHPYEQYF | TGTGCCAGCAGCCGACACCCCTACGAGCAGTACTTC
TRBD1 | TRBJ1-1 | - | TRBV10-3 | 13 | CAISERQGGEAFF | TGTGCCATCAGTGAGCGACAGGGCGGTGAAGCTTTCTTT
- | TRBJ2-1 | many | TRBV3-1 | 17 | CASSQGVQPSKYNEQFF | TGTGCCAGCAGCCAAGGGGTTCAGCCCTCCAAGTACAATGAGCAGTTCTTC
TRBD2 | TRBJ2-7 | many | TRBV20-1 | 12 | CSAGKGGYEQYF | TGCAGTGCAGGGAAGGGAGGGTACGAGCAGTACTTC
TRBD2 | TRBJ2-1 | many | TRBV11-2 | 18 | CASRPGLAGVGSYNEQFF | TGTGCCAGCAGACCGGGACTAGCGGGAGTCGGTTCCTACAATGAGCAGTTCTTC
TRBD2 | TRBJ2-7 | many | TRBV12-3/TRBV12-4 | 13 | CASSSGLAGEQYF | TGTGCCAGCAGTTCGGGACTAGCGGGCGAGCAGTACTTC
TRBD2 | TRBJ2-5 | many | TRBV12-3/TRBV12-4 | 16 | CASSLASGGPQETQYF | TGTGCCAGCAGTTTAGCTAGCGGGGGACCCCAAGAGACCCAGTACTTC
TRBD1 | TRBJ2-2 | many | TRBV27 | 17 | CASSPQKDRVGPGELFF | TGTGCCAGCAGTCCCCAAAAAGACAGGGTAGGGCCCGGGGAGCTGTTTTTT
TRBD1 | TRBJ1-1 | many | TRBV5-1 | 13 | CASREGADTEAFF | TGCGCCAGCAGGGAGGGGGCGGACACTGAAGCTTTCTTT
- | TRBJ2-6 | many | TRBV7-2 | 16 | CASSKVTGLGANVLTF | TGTGCCAGCAGCAAGGTCACAGGGCTGGGGGCCAACGTCCTGACTTTC